The following is a T cell receptor (beta chain) sequence with its context. This sample is part of a study of blood T cell repertoires in COVID-19. At the level of the study: COVID-19 samples from acute and convalescent phases originated in the United States, Italy and Spain. Nucleic acid was either cDNA or gDNA, and it came from T cells, B-cell-depleted T cells, or PBMCs.

Germline CDR1 and CDR2: MNHEY and SMNVEV (reference sequence). There are 13 residues in the CDR3. V lost 3 bases, J lost 6 bases, and 10 bases lay in between. In the source study's methods: Amplifying reference gene primers gave estimates of nucleated cell counts. Sequencing used immunoSEQ multiplex PCR; TCRdb keeps in-frame clones, though not all of them. The V and J calls and the clone size are those of that table, but D and trimming were determined from the DNA. The sample lists 120,000 to 150,000 clones, roughly 84% occurring once. The receptor's source is a man younger than 40 with COVID-19, enrolled during active disease. The genes are TRBV27 and TRBJ2-3, with D possibly matching TRBD1 (6 bases). Sequenced sample: peripheral blood. Here the CDR3 reads CASSFQGMDTQYF. Here the CDR3 DNA reads TGTGCCAGCAGTTTTCAGGGGATGGATACGCAGTATTTT.